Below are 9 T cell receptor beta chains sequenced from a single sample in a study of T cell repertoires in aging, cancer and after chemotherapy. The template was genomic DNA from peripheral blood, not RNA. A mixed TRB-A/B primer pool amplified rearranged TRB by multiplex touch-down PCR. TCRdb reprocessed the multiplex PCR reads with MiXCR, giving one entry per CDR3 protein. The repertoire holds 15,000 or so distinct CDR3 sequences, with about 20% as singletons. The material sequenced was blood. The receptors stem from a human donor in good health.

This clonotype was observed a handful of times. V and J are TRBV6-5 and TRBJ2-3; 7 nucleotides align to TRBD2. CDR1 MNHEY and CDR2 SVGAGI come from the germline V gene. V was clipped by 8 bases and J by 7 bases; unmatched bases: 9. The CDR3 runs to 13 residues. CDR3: CASVHSGTNTQYF. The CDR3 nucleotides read TGTGCCAGCGTTCACTCGGGGACTAATACGCAGTATTTT.

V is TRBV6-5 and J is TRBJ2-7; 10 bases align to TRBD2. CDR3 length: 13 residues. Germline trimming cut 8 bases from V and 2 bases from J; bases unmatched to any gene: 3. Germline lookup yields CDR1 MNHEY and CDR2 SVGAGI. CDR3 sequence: CASLSGGAYEQYF. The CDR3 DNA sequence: TGTGCCAGCCTCAGCGGGGGGGCCTACGAGCAGTACTTC.

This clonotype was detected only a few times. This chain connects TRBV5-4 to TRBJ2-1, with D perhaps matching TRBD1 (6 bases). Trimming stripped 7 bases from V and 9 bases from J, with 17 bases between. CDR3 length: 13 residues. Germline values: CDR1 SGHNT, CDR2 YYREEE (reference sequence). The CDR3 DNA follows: TGTGCCAGCGGGACACCGGTCCTCGGTGAGCAGTTCTTC. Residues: CASGTPVLGEQFF.

This CDR3 reads CASSWPGTSGGPLSSYNEQFF. In nucleotides, the CDR3 is TGTGCCAGCAGCTGGCCCGGGACTAGCGGGGGGCCCCTGAGCTCCTACAATGAGCAGTTCTTC. This sequence joins TRBV7-6 and TRBJ2-1; the match to TRBD2 covers 15 bases. The CDR3 has 21 amino acids. Per the germline V gene, CDR1 is SGHVS and CDR2 is FNYEAQ. V was clipped by 4 bases and J by 0 bases; unmatched bases: 13.

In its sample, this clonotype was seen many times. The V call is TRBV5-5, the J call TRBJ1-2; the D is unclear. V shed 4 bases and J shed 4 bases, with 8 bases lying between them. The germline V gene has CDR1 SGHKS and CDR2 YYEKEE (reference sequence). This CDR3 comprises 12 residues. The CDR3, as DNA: TGTGCCAGCAGCGAAGAACTCTATGGCTACACCTTC. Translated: CASSEELYGYTF. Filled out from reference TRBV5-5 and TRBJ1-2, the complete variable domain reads DAGVTQSPTHLIKTRGQQVTLRCSPISGHKSVSWYQQVLGQGPQFIFQYYEKEERGRGNFPDRFSARQFPNYSSELNVNALLLGDSALYLCASSEELYGYTFGSGTRLTVV.

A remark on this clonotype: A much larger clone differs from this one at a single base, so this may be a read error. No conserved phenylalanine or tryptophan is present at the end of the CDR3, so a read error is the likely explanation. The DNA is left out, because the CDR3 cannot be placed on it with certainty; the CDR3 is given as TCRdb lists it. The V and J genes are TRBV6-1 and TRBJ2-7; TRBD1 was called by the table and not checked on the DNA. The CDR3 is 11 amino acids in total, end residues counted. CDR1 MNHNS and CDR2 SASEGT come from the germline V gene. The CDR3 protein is CASSARTGEYL.

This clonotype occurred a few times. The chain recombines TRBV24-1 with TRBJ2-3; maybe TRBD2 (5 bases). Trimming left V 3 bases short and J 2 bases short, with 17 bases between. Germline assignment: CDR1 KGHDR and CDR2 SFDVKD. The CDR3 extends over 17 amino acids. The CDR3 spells CATSDSSSLPDTDTQYF. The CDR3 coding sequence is TGTGCCACCAGTGATAGCTCTAGCCTACCGGACACAGATACGCAGTATTTT.

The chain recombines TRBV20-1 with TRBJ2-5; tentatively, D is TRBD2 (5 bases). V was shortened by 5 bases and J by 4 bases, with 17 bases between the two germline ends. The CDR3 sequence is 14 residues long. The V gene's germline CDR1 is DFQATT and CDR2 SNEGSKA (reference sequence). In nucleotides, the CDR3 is TGCAGTGCTGCCCACGAACTAGTCTCAGAGACCCAGTACTTC. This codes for CSAAHELVSETQYF.

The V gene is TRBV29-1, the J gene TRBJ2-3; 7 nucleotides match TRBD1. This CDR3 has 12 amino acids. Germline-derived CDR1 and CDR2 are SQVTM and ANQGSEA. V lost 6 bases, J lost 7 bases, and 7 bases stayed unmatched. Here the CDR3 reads CSVGDSRYTQYF. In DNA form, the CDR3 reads TGCAGCGTGGGGGACAGCAGGTATACGCAGTATTTT.